Below are 14 T cell receptor beta chains sequenced from a single sample in a study of blood T cell repertoires in COVID-19. Measured with immunoSEQ multiplex PCR; TCRdb has only the in-frame clones, and not every one. The sample holds about 160,000 clones; approximately 88% are singletons and the top ten take 5% to 8.5%. The sample consisted of PBMCs or T cells enriched from blood (not recorded which). The origin of the receptors is a woman aged 50 to 60 who had recovered from COVID-19.

With regard to this clone: The junction differs from germline at one of its ends, possibly a read error. The J gene is TRBJ1-1, the V gene TRBV7-7; 7 bases match TRBD1. Germline CDR1 SSHAT, CDR2 FNYEAQ (reference sequence). CDR3 length: 17 amino acids. CDR3 sequence reads: CASSPPTGLGGNTEAFF. CDR3 bases: TGTGCTAGCAGCCCTCCGACAGGGTTGGGTGGGAACACTGAAGCTTTCTTT.

V is TRBV19 and J is TRBJ2-6; 7 nucleotides agree with TRBD2. The CDR3 is made up of 17 amino acids. The junction had 9 bases not matched to a gene; V was cut back by 3 bases and J by 4 bases. Germline values: CDR1 LNHDA, CDR2 SQIVND (reference sequence). CDR3 DNA: TGTGCCAGTAGTATCGTACGGGGGGTGGAGGGGGCCAACGTCCTGACTTTC. Its protein product is CASSIVRGVEGANVLTF.

The genes are TRBV11-2 and TRBJ1-3; D not resolved. The V and J ends lost 2 bases and 3 bases respectively, with 14 bases between them. The CDR3 consists of 16 residues. The germline gives CDR1 SGHAT, CDR2 FQNNGV. The CDR3 loop is CASSLRAGGGGNTIYF. As DNA, the CDR3 is TGTGCCAGCAGCTTAAGGGCAGGAGGTGGTGGAAACACCATATATTTT.

V usage is TRBV18 and J usage is TRBJ1-6; D is unclear. This CDR3 is built from 16 residues. Germline-derived CDR1 and CDR2 are KGHSH and LQKENI. Deletions cut 4 bases from V and 5 bases from J, with 15 bases between. The CDR3 DNA sequence: TGTGCCAGCTCACTGAATCGGGGTGGGGATAATTCACCCCTCCACTTT. Encoded protein: CASSLNRGGDNSPLHF.

The genes are TRBV11-2 and TRBJ2-3, with 9 bases aligning to TRBD1. J was trimmed by 3 bases and V by 3 bases; bases with no gene match: 1. The V gene's germline CDR1 is SGHAT and CDR2 FQNNGV. The CDR3 loop spans 14 amino acids. The CDR3 region is CASSLGTGTDTQYF. The CDR3 DNA follows: TGTGCCAGCAGCTTGGGGACAGGGACAGATACGCAGTATTTT.

As DNA, the CDR3 is TGTGCCAGCAGTCATTCGGGATCCAACTATGGCTACACCTTC. Protein sequence: CASSHSGSNYGYTF. The rearrangement uses TRBV5-4 and TRBJ1-2; D is ambiguous. The CDR3 consists of 14 residues. CDR1 SGHNT and CDR2 YYREEE come from the germline V gene (reference sequence). V lost 5 bases to trimming and J lost 2 bases, with 13 bases between them.

The V gene is TRBV5-1, the J gene TRBJ1-2; no clear D. The CDR3 contains 14 residues. From germline, CDR1 is SGHRS and CDR2 YFSETQ. V lost 1 base, J lost 0 bases, and 7 bases lay in between. The CDR3 sequence is CASSLSGTNYGYTF. CDR3 nucleotide sequence: TGCGCCAGCAGCTTGTCGGGGACTAACTATGGCTACACCTTC.

This clone was picked up one time. The V and J genes are TRBV7-6 and TRBJ2-3; 8 bases agree with TRBD2. The CDR3 has 15 amino acids. Germline trimming cut 5 bases from V and 2 bases from J; bases unmatched to any gene: 6. Germline CDR1 reads SGHVS; CDR2 reads FNYEAQ. The CDR3 region has the DNA TGTGCCAGCAGCCGGGGACTAGACCACACAGATACGCAGTATTTT. Its protein product is CASSRGLDHTDTQYF.

A few counts support this clone. The V gene is TRBV18, the J gene TRBJ2-7; 9 bases match TRBD1. The CDR3 has 15 amino acids. The germline CDR1 and CDR2 sequences are KGHSH and LQKENI. Trimming took 8 bases from V and 5 from J; bases not matched to a gene: 13. The CDR3 DNA sequence: TGTGCCAGCAGGAAAGGGGCGGACAGGGGCAACGAGCAGTACTTC. It translates to CASRKGADRGNEQYF. Full variable domain (rest looked up from reference TRBV18 and TRBJ2-7): NAGVMQNPRHLVRRRGQEARLRCSPMKGHSHVYWYRQLPEEGLKFMVYLQKENIIDESGMPKERFSAEFPKEGPSILRIQQVVRGDSAAYFCASRKGADRGNEQYFGPGTRLTVT.

The chain recombines TRBV7-2 with TRBJ1-5; D gene unclear. The CDR3 has 17 residues. The germline V and J ends were trimmed by 3 bases and 2 bases, with 17 bases remaining between them. Germline V lookup: CDR1 SGHTA, CDR2 FQGNSA. The CDR3 sequence: CASSFGSIRGGNQPQHF. The CDR3 DNA reads TGTGCCAGCAGCTTTGGGAGTATACGTGGGGGCAATCAGCCCCAGCATTTT.

The chain couples TRBV28 to TRBJ1-2; 8 positions agree with TRBD1. There are 13 residues in the CDR3. In germline, CDR1 is MDHEN, CDR2 SYDVKM. Trimming removed 5 bases from V and 8 bases from J; junction bases left unmatched: 7. CDR3 protein: CASSTTGGRGYTF. The CDR3 DNA follows: TGTGCCAGCAGTACCACAGGGGGACGGGGCTACACCTTC.

V and J are TRBV6-2 or TRBV6-3 and TRBJ2-5, with D perhaps matching TRBD2 (6 bases). CDR1 and CDR2 from the germline V gene are MNHEY and SVGEGT. Trimming cost V 4 bases and J 1 base, with 10 bases left between them. The CDR3 sequence is 14 residues long. The CDR3 reads CASSSPGVQETQYF. DNA of the CDR3: TGTGCCAGCAGTTCTCCGGGGGTCCAAGAGACCCAGTACTTC.

The J gene is TRBJ1-1, the V gene TRBV6-1; perhaps TRBD1 as D (6 bases). Germline V gene lookup returns CDR1 MNHNS and CDR2 SASEGT. CDR3 length equals 14 residues. V lost 7 bases to trimming and J lost 0 bases, with 12 bases between them. The CDR3: CASTMTGVNTEAFF. CDR3 DNA sequence: TGTGCCAGCACCATGACAGGCGTGAACACTGAAGCTTTCTTT.

This clone has just a few counts. The chain carries TRBV21-1 and TRBJ1-1. TRBV21-1 is designated a pseudogene. The CDR3 covers 15 residues. CDR3 DNA sequence: TGTGCCAGCATCAGTGTGGCGGGGAGGCGCACTGAAGCTTTCTTT. Translated, it gives CASISVAGRRTEAFF.